This T cell receptor beta chain was sequenced for a study of graft-versus-host responses after intestinal transplantation. Repertoires were generated with immunoSEQ multiplex PCR, while TCRdb's copy carries only in-frame clones and drops some. In the table there are approximately 88,000 clones, about 94% of which are singletons. Trimming removed 0 bases at V and 6 bases at J, with 10 bases between. The CDR3 consists of 14 residues. Germline-derived CDR1 and CDR2 are SGHTA and FQGTGA. This clone occurred once. Its antigen is still unknown. The sequencing used unstimulated CD4+ T cells sorted from spleen or lymph node cells, collected before transplant. This clonotype originated in a human donor who was the organ donor for an intestinal transplant. The chain couples TRBV7-3 to TRBJ2-3; unclear D gene. The CDR3 region is CASSLTGGADTQYF. CDR3 in DNA: TGTGCCAGCAGCTTAACAGGCGGTGCCGATACGCAGTATTTT.